Following are 2 T cell receptor beta chains from one sample sequenced in a study of blood T cell repertoires in COVID-19. Sequencing used immunoSEQ multiplex PCR; TCRdb keeps in-frame clones, though not all of them. This sample has 84,000 or so clones; over 65% occur once, and the top ten carry roughly 53%. Specimen: peripheral blood. Receptor source: a human donor in a cohort sampled during active COVID-19.

This chain connects TRBV9 to TRBJ1-2; D is possibly TRBD1 (6 bases). Germline V gene sequence: CDR1 SGDLS, CDR2 YYNGEE. V was pared by 3 bases and J by 2 bases, with 14 bases between. This CDR3 has 15 residues. The DNA for the CDR3 is TGTGCCAGCAGCGGATACAGGGATCTCAACTATGGCTACACCTTC. It codes for CASSGYRDLNYGYTF.

The chain has TRBV28 and TRBJ2-1; 7 bases map to TRBD2. The junction had 9 bases not matched to a gene; V was cut back by 6 bases and J by 1 base. CDR3 length: 16 residues. Looked up from germline, CDR1 is MDHEN and CDR2 is SYDVKM. CDR3 region: CASSGRVAGSYNEQFF. The CDR3 DNA follows: TGTGCCAGCAGCGGCAGGGTAGCGGGTTCCTACAATGAGCAGTTCTTC.